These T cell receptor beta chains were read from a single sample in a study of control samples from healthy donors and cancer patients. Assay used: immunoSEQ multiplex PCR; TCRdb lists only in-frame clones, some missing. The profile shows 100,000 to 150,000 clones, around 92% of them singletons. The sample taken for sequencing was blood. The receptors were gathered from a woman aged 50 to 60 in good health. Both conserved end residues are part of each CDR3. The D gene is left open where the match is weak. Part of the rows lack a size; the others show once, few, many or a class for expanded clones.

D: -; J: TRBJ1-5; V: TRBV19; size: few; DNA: TGTGCCAGTAGTATCGGCGGGCAGCCCCAGCATTTT; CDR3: CASSIGGQPQHF
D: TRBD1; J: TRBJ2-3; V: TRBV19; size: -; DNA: TGTGCCAGTAGTTTCAGGACAGGGGAGGTAGATACGCAGTATTTT; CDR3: CASSFRTGEVDTQYF
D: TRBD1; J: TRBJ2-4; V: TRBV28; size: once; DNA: TGTGCCAGCGTCGGACAGGCGAAAAACATTCAGTACTTC; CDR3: CASVGQAKNIQYF
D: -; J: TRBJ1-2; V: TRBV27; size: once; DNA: TGTGCCAGCAGTTTGAGCAGTTGGGCTGGCTACACCTTC; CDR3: CASSLSSWAGYTF
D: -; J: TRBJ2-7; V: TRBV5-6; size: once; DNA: TGTGCCAGCAGCTTGGAGGACTTAGACCACGAGCAGTACTTC; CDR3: CASSLEDLDHEQYF
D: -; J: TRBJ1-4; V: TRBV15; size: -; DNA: TGTGCCACCAGCAGAGAGGGACGGGGGCCGAATGAAAAACTGTTTTTT; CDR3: CATSREGRGPNEKLFF
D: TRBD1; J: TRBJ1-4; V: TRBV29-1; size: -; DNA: TGCAGCGTTGGGGGACAGAGCGGAGAAAAACTGTTTTTT; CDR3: CSVGGQSGEKLFF
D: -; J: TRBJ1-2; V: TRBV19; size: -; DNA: TGTGCCAGTAGTATGACCTGGGGGCTCTATGGCTACACCTTC; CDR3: CASSMTWGLYGYTF
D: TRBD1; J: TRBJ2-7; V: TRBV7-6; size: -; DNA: TGTGCCAGCAGCGCGGGGACAGGGAGTGGAGAGCAGTACTTC; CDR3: CASSAGTGSGEQYF
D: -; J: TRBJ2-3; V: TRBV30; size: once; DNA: TGTGCCTGGAGTGTTAGGAGGGCAGATACGCAGTATTTT; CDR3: CAWSVRRADTQYF
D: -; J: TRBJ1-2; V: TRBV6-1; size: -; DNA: TGTGCCAGCAGTGAGACAGGAGACTATGGCTACACCTTC; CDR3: CASSETGDYGYTF
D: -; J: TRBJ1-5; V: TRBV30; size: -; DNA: TGTGCCTGGAGTGTACGATTTGAACAGCCCCAGCATTTT; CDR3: CAWSVRFEQPQHF
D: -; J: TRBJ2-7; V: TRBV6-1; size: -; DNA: TGTGCCAGCAGTGACCTCCGAAACGTCTTGCTCTCTCACGAGCAGTACTTC; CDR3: CASSDLRNVLLSHEQYF
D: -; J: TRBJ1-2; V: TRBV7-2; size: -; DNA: TGTGCCAGCAGCACAAGGGATCCAACTCCCTATGGCTACACCTTC; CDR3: CASSTRDPTPYGYTF
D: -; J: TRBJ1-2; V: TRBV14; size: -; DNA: TGTGCCAGCAGCCAAGGGCAGGGCAACTATGGCTACACCTTC; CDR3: CASSQGQGNYGYTF
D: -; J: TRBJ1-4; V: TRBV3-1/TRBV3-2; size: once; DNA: TGTGCCACGGCTAACACAGGTTCGGAGTATGAAAAACTGTTTTTT; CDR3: CATANTGSEYEKLFF
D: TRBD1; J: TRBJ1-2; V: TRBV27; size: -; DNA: TGTGCCAGCAGTGGACAGGGGGCGCTGAGGGGGGGCTACACCTTC; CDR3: CASSGQGALRGGYTF
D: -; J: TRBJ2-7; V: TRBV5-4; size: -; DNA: TGTGCCAGCAGCTTGGCGGGCGTTTCAGGCGAGCAGTACTTC; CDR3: CASSLAGVSGEQYF
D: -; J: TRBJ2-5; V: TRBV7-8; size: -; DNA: TGTGCCAGCAGCCCTGGGGGAATTCAAGAGACCCAGTACTTC; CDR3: CASSPGGIQETQYF